The sequence of this TCR beta chain was determined in a study of early T cells in non-severe SARS-CoV-2 infection. There are 14 residues in the CDR3. Trimming stripped 5 bases from V and 7 bases from J, with 17 bases between. Per germline, CDR1 SGHVS and CDR2 FQNEAQ. Via MiXCR, TCRdb re-called the 5' RACE reads, giving one row per CDR3 protein. The data show fewer than 60,000 distinct CDR3 sequences, 9.5% to 11% seen once. This receptor was taken from an adult who was a healthcare worker with PCR-confirmed SARS-CoV-2 infection or an uninfected control (not recorded which). Input material: whole blood. This chain connects TRBV7-8 to TRBJ1-1; no clear D gene. The CDR3 spells CASSPGGGSYEAFF. The CDR3 bases are TGTGCCAGCAGCCCCGGAGGAGGGTCATATGAAGCTTTCTTT.